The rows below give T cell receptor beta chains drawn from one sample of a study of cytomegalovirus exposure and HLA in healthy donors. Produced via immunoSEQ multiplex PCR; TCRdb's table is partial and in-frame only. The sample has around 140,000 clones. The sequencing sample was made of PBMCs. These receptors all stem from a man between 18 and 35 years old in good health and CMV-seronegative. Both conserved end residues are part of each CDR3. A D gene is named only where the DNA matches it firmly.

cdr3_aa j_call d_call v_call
CASSPDRNFNYGYTF TRBJ1-2 - TRBV19
CASSEEVNEQFF TRBJ2-1 - TRBV25-1
CASGAGGLPYEQYF TRBJ2-7 TRBD2 TRBV27
CASSLGGPVLQPQHF TRBJ1-5 - TRBV28
CASSGQINTGELFF TRBJ2-2 - TRBV6-1
CAWSGQGEPQHF TRBJ1-5 TRBD1 TRBV30
CAWSVGGGGYTF TRBJ1-2 - TRBV30
CASSLVFPDRGENEQYF TRBJ2-7 TRBD1 TRBV11-1
CASSFRGANEQFF TRBJ2-1 - TRBV11-3
CASSPHPGNPPEAFF TRBJ1-1 - TRBV9
CASSEDTPSSYEQYF TRBJ2-7 - TRBV10-1
CASSPYRGRREQYF TRBJ2-7 TRBD1 TRBV5-4
CASSSGQLNQPQHF TRBJ1-5 - TRBV7-2
CATSRGTFSYEQYF TRBJ2-7 - TRBV15
CASSPGQLQETQYF TRBJ2-5 - TRBV7-7
CASSLKGGAKNIQYF TRBJ2-4 - TRBV7-3
CSVGGTSGSSYNEQFF TRBJ2-1 TRBD2 TRBV29-1
CSVEEGGGYTF TRBJ1-2 - TRBV29-1
CSAWGGRNYGYTF TRBJ1-2 - TRBV29-1
CASSANPGGTTEAFF TRBJ1-1 - TRBV27
CASSLGQGYGETQYF TRBJ2-5 TRBD1 TRBV5-4
CASSYLNRNTDTQYF TRBJ2-3 - TRBV6-5
CASSLPEGWDREVNEQFF TRBJ2-1 TRBD1 TRBV9
CASSPRAGRTYEQYF TRBJ2-7 - TRBV27
CASRAPGLAEQEQFF TRBJ2-1 TRBD2 TRBV7-9
CASKQGVSSYNEQFF TRBJ2-1 TRBD1 TRBV5-1
CASTRTGGSNEQFF TRBJ2-1 TRBD1 TRBV7-3
CASSLGTGGFQETQYF TRBJ2-5 TRBD1 TRBV7-3
CASNDPFGTGSTEAFF TRBJ1-1 TRBD1 TRBV6-1
CASSGGGGLSYEQYF TRBJ2-7 - TRBV28
CASSARAANYGYTF TRBJ1-2 - TRBV19
CASSRQGGNQPQHF TRBJ1-5 TRBD1 TRBV7-9
CASNVREQAFF TRBJ1-1 - TRBV7-2
CASSISVNTEAFF TRBJ1-1 - TRBV19
CASRDTQHEQYF TRBJ2-7 - TRBV28
CASSWRQGDGYTF TRBJ1-2 TRBD1 TRBV5-1
CASGVGAGGETQYF TRBJ2-5 TRBD1 TRBV19
CASSPGVGYTF TRBJ1-2 - TRBV7-9
CASSQRGGETQYF TRBJ2-5 TRBD2 TRBV4-2
CAWKKLSSSGNTIYF TRBJ1-3 - TRBV30
CASTPGPGDSLFRPQHF TRBJ1-5 TRBD1 TRBV2
CASSVDGQFTDTQYF TRBJ2-3 - TRBV9
CSVEGRHYGYTF TRBJ1-2 - TRBV29-1
CASSSDGGTYNEQFF TRBJ2-1 - TRBV7-6
CASMTPSYNEQFF TRBJ2-1 - TRBV25-1
CASSLQSNQPQHF TRBJ1-5 - TRBV7-2
CASSERGQGYWQPQHF TRBJ1-5 TRBD1 TRBV6-1
CSVGGGSTNEKLFF TRBJ1-4 TRBD1 TRBV29-1
CASSLGQGNEQFF TRBJ2-1 TRBD1 TRBV5-1
CASSHQTLAAYEQYF TRBJ2-7 - TRBV7-9
CASSLRLQGQSYEQYF TRBJ2-7 - TRBV11-2
CASSFSRESHEQYF TRBJ2-7 TRBD2 TRBV5-1
CASSELGGIDFYGYTF TRBJ1-2 - TRBV2
CASSLVRAGGLSGANVLTF TRBJ2-6 TRBD1 TRBV7-8
CASSEALQGKYEQYF TRBJ2-7 - TRBV6-1
CASLDRGLVGYTF TRBJ1-2 TRBD1 TRBV2
CASSLAQGYNEQFF TRBJ2-1 TRBD1 TRBV5-1
CASRITGTSGRGEQYF TRBJ2-7 TRBD2 TRBV28